The next 14 T cell receptor beta chains were all read from a single sample in a study of T cells in Graves' hyperthyroidism and ophthalmopathy. The source material, RNA transcripts, was used to amplify TCR beta CDR3 regions. First-round RT-PCR targeting the TCR CDR3 was performed with the HTBI primer set. A single record per CDR3 protein comes from TCRdb applying MiXCR to the multiplex PCR reads. This repertoire shows 600,000 to 650,000 distinct CDR3 sequences, roughly 17% found once; its top ten account for 3.8%. The source material was blood. These receptors came from a woman aged 25 to 45 with Graves' hyperthyroidism.

This clonotype was picked up many times. The rearrangement links TRBV7-3 to TRBJ2-1; the match to TRBD1 covers 10 bases. The CDR3 covers 13 residues. With 4 bases clipped from V and 7 bases from J, the junction kept 1 base outside the gene matches. From germline, CDR1 is SGHTA and CDR2 FQGTGA. The CDR3 spells CASSWTGGNEQFF. The CDR3 DNA reads TGTGCCAGCAGCTGGACAGGGGGGAATGAGCAGTTCTTC.

In this sample, this clonotype turned up many times. The gene calls are TRBV28 and TRBJ2-1; 8 bases align to TRBD2. Looked up from germline, CDR1 is MDHEN and CDR2 is SYDVKM. Unmatched junction bases numbered 9, after V lost 7 bases and J lost 4 bases. The length of the CDR3 is 15 residues. This CDR3 is CASTLSGSPYNEQFF. The CDR3 DNA follows: TGTGCCAGCACTCTCAGCGGGAGCCCTTACAATGAGCAGTTCTTC.

This clonotype was observed many times. The chain recombines TRBV12-3 or TRBV12-4 with TRBJ2-5; D is uncertain. Between the trimmed V and J ends, which lost 3 bases and 5 bases, there was a span of 4 bases. The CDR3 has 11 amino acids. Here the CDR3 DNA reads TGTGCCAGCAGTTTTTGGGAGACCCAGTACTTC. Its protein is CASSFWETQYF.

Ten or more counts support this clonotype. This sequence joins TRBV28 and TRBJ2-5; 8 positions match TRBD1. V shed 10 bases, J shed 1 base, and the junction held 2 bases outside the gene matches. The CDR3 has 12 amino acids. CDR1 is MDHEN, CDR2 SYDVKM, per germline. The DNA of the CDR3 is TGTGCCACACAGGGGGTCCAAGAGACCCAGTACTTC. As protein: CATQGVQETQYF.

The rearrangement uses TRBV7-3 and TRBJ2-5; possibly TRBD2 for D (5 bases). The CDR3 totals 13 residues. Germline V gives CDR1 SGHTA, CDR2 FQGTGA. V lost 5 bases and J lost 7, with 14 bases in between. Here the CDR3 reads CASSPTLAGTQYF. CDR3 coding DNA: TGTGCCAGCAGCCCCACCCTAGCTGGGACCCAGTACTTC.

Concerning this clonotype itself: A much bigger clone sits one base away, suggesting this may be a read error. The chain uses TRBV28 and TRBJ1-2, with D unresolved. Germline V lookup: CDR1 MDHEN, CDR2 SYDVKM. The CDR3 is 14 amino acids. Between the trimmed V and J ends, which lost 5 bases and 7 bases, there was a span of 17 bases. The chain's CDR3 is CASSLPGVNRGYTF. CDR3 bases: TGTGCCAGCAGTCTCCCCGGAGTAAATCGTGGCTACACCTTC.

Many counts were recorded for this clonotype. The chain employs TRBV7-2 and TRBJ2-1, with D perhaps given as TRBD1 or TRBD2 (5 bases each). Germline V CDR1 and CDR2: SGHTA, FQGNSA. The ends were cut back, 1 base at V and 5 bases at J, with 21 bases in the middle. This CDR3 is 18 amino acids long. CDR3 DNA sequence: TGTGCCAGCAGCTTAGATTCTAGGCCATACGGGGCAAACAATGAGCAGTTCTTC. Its protein is CASSLDSRPYGANNEQFF.

This clonotype was counted only a few times. The chain uses TRBV30 and TRBJ1-4; D gene uncertain. CDR3 length equals 13 residues. Germline V lookup: CDR1 GTSNPN, CDR2 SVGIG (reference sequence). V was pared by 3 bases and J by 6 bases, with 11 bases between. In DNA, the CDR3 is TGTGCCTGGAGCGCGCGAAGGGATGAAAAACTGTTTTTT. Translating gives CAWSARRDEKLFF. Drawing the rest from reference TRBV30 and TRBJ1-4, the complete variable domain is SQTIHQWPATLVQPVGSPLSLECTVEGTSNPNLYWYRQAAGRGLQLLFYSVGIGQISSEVPQNLSASRPQDRQFILSSKKLLLSDSGFYLCAWSARRDEKLFFGSGTQLSVL.

The table lists this clonotype with many counts. CDR3 amino acids: CASSSGTGFYEQYF. The CDR3 nucleotides read TGTGCCAGCAGCTCCGGGACAGGGTTCTACGAGCAGTACTTC. This chain connects TRBV3-1 to TRBJ2-7; 9 nucleotides match TRBD1. The CDR3 runs to 14 residues. The J segment lost 3 bases and the V segment lost 5 bases, leaving 5 bases of the junction unmatched. Germline V lookup: CDR1 LGHDT, CDR2 YNNKEL (reference sequence).

This clonotype was counted ten times or more. CDR3 bases: TGTGCCAGCTCACCCCGGACAGCCGATCAGCCCCAGCATTTT. This sequence encodes CASSPRTADQPQHF. The J gene is TRBJ1-5, the V gene TRBV18; tentative D call: TRBD1 (6 bases). This CDR3 has 14 residues. Trimming pared 3 bases from V and 5 bases from J, leaving 11 bases between. Germline V gives CDR1 KGHSH, CDR2 LQKENI.

This clonotype appeared a few times. V usage is TRBV24-1 and J usage is TRBJ1-2; D gene uncertain. The CDR3 has 14 amino acids. With 1 base removed from V and 3 bases from J, the gap between germline ends came to 8 bases. Germline CDR1 KGHDR, CDR2 SFDVKD. The CDR3 bases are TGTGCCACCAGTGATTTTAGGGTAGACTATGGCTACACCTTC. It encodes CATSDFRVDYGYTF.

This clonotype showed up just a few times. This chain connects TRBV5-1 to TRBJ2-2; D not certain. V was trimmed by 2 bases and J by 0 bases, leaving 8 bases between them. This CDR3 region has 15 residues. Germline assignment: CDR1 SGHRS and CDR2 YFSETQ. The CDR3 reads CASSFGRPNTGELFF. The CDR3 DNA reads as TGCGCCAGCAGCTTTGGCCGGCCGAACACCGGGGAGCTGTTTTTT. Combining the CDR3 with reference TRBV5-1 and TRBJ2-2 gives the whole variable domain KAGVTQTPRYLIKTRGQQVTLSCSPISGHRSVSWYQQTPGQGLQFLFEYFSETQRNKGNFPGRFSGRQFSNSRSEMNVSTLELGDSALYLCASSFGRPNTGELFFGEGSRLTVL.

The sample holds many counts of this clonotype. CDR3 nucleotide sequence: TGTGCCATCAGTCCGACTAGCGGGAGTTACGAGCAGTACTTC. This translates into CAISPTSGSYEQYF. The V and J genes are TRBV10-3 and TRBJ2-7; 12 bases are shared with TRBD2. The V gene end was trimmed by 5 bases and the J gene end by 4 bases; junction bases not matched to a gene: 3. Looked up from germline, CDR1 is ENHRY and CDR2 is SYGVKD. The CDR3 spans 14 residues.

This clonotype was detected many times. This chain connects TRBV12-3 or TRBV12-4 to TRBJ2-7; D uncertain. V was shortened by 6 bases and J by 3 bases, with 6 bases between the two germline ends. This CDR3 comprises 11 residues. As DNA, the CDR3 is TGTGCCAGCAGCCGAAACTACGAGCAGTACTTC. Protein: CASSRNYEQYF.